This T cell receptor (beta chain) was profiled in a study of radiation and T cells in renal cell carcinoma. Study-level information: Nephrectomy followed 15 Gy stereotactic body radiation by 4 weeks.

Notes on the study in general: No pretreatment tumor biopsies were available for baseline clonotypes. In blood, top tumor clones expanded by 2 weeks, shrinking by 4.

The germline CDR1 and CDR2 sequences are PRHDT and FYEKMQ (reference sequence). This CDR3 is built from 19 residues. Deletions cut 5 bases from V and 0 bases from J, with 26 bases between. Time point reported: baseline pretreatment blood. The sample's treatment: 15 Gy SBRT to primary tumor, nephrectomy 4 weeks later. Clear cell pathology was present in this patient's renal cell carcinoma. Regarding this clone: Its target is unknown.

Generated by immunoSEQ multiplex PCR, the TCRdb table keeps only in-frame clones and is missing some. The table has about 150,000 clones, more than 70% seen once; the top ten hold about 12%. The origin of this receptor is a woman between 45 and 65 years old with renal cell carcinoma. V and J are TRBV13 and TRBJ2-7; perhaps TRBD1 as D (6 bases). The material sequenced was blood, taken from a patient whose treatment included radiotherapy and nephrectomy. CDR3 protein: CASSPTGWGLRRSSYEQYF. Written as DNA, the CDR3 is TGTGCCAGCAGCCCCACGGGGTGGGGGCTCCGTAGGAGCTCCTACGAGCAGTACTTC.